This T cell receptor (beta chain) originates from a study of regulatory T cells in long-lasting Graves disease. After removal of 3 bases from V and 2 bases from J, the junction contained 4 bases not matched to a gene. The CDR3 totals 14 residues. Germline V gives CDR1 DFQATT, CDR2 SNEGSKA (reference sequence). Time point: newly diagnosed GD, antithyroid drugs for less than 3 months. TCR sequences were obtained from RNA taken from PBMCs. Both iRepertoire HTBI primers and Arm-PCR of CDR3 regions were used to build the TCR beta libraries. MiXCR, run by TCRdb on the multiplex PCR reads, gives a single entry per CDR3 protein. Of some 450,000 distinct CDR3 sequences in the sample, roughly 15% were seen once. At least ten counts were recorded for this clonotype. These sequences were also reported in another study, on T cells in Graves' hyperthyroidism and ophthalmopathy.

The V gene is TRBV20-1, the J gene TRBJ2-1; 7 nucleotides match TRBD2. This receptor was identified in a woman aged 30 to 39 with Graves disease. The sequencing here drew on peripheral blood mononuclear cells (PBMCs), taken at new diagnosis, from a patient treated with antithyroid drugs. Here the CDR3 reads CSASGRAAYNEQFF. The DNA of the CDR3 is TGCAGTGCTAGTGGGAGGGCCGCCTACAATGAGCAGTTCTTC.